The T cell receptor beta chain described here comes from a study of T-cell reconstitution after alpha-beta-depleted transplantation in children. As it was prepared, the TCRbeta library received unique molecular identifiers. TCRdb reanalysed the PCR reads using MiXCR and keeps one entry per CDR3 protein. In the table there are approximately 400,000 distinct CDR3 sequences, 11% of which are singletons. Germline-derived CDR1 and CDR2 are SQVTM and ANQGSEA. This CDR3 comprises 12 residues. Comment on this clonotype: Compared with germline, one end of the junction differs, possibly owing to a read error.

The rearrangement links TRBV29-1 to TRBJ1-1; 9 positions agree with TRBD1. The sequence was obtained from a human donor who donated a stem cell graft to a child with acute myeloid leukemia. The material sequenced was PBMCs from the stem cell graft donor, taken from the stem cell graft. CDR3 bases: TGCAGCGTCGCGACAGGGGGGACTGAATCTTTCTTT. Residues: CSVATGGTESFF.